A single sample is the source of the 22 T cell receptor beta chains below, sequenced in a study of blood T cell repertoires in COVID-19. Using immunoSEQ multiplex PCR, the repertoire was profiled, and TCRdb retains in-frame clones only, with some absent. Of about 160,000 clones in the sample, about 86% were seen once. Material: peripheral blood. These receptors were collected from a man aged 50-60 years with active or convalescent COVID-19.

The V gene is TRBV2, the J gene TRBJ2-3; a weak D match, TRBD1 (5 bases). CDR1 SNHLY and CDR2 FYNNEI come from the germline V gene. Trimming took off 2 bases at V and 8 bases at J, with 11 bases between the two ends. The CDR3 contains 13 residues. The CDR3 protein is CASSETGAITQYF. The CDR3 nucleotides read TGTGCCAGCAGTGAAACTGGGGCAATTACGCAGTATTTT.

The chain links TRBV7-9 to TRBJ1-2; D is possibly TRBD1 (5 bases). CDR1 and CDR2 from the germline V gene are SEHNR and FQNEAQ (reference sequence). CDR3 length: 13 residues. V lost 3 bases to trimming and J lost 7 bases, with 12 bases between them. CDR3 sequence: CASSLEGVSGYTF. The DNA for the CDR3 is TGTGCCAGCAGCTTGGAAGGGGTTAGTGGCTACACCTTC.

This chain connects TRBV7-9 to TRBJ2-5; TRBD1 is a possible D gene (5 bases). V was trimmed by 1 base and J by 5 bases, leaving 17 bases between them. The CDR3 contains 16 residues. The V gene's germline CDR1 is SEHNR and CDR2 FQNEAQ (reference sequence). CDR3 region: CASSLVVDRLGETQYF. The DNA for the CDR3 is TGTGCCAGCAGCTTAGTTGTTGACAGATTAGGGGAGACCCAGTACTTC. Full variable domain (missing parts from reference TRBV7-9 and TRBJ2-5): DTGVSQNPRHKITKRGQNVTFRCDPISEHNRLYWYRQTLGQGPEFLTYFQNEAQLEKSRLLSDRFSAERPKGSFSTLEIQRTEQGDSAMYLCASSLVVDRLGETQYFGPGTRLLVL.

The chain combines TRBV2 with TRBJ2-3, with 13 bases fitting TRBD2. The germline gives CDR1 SNHLY, CDR2 FYNNEI. The J segment lost 0 bases and the V segment lost 7 bases, leaving 16 bases of the junction unmatched. The CDR3 is 20 residues long. This CDR3 reads CASTPRRGLAGPPSTDTQYF. The CDR3 region has the DNA TGTGCCAGCACCCCTCGGCGGGGACTAGCGGGACCTCCTAGCACAGATACGCAGTATTTT.

The CDR3 reads CASRLAGDNEQFF. As DNA, the CDR3 is TGTGCCAGCAGACTAGCGGGAGACAATGAGCAGTTCTTC. The rearrangement uses TRBV27 and TRBJ2-1; 11 bases line up with TRBD2. V was clipped by 6 bases and J by 5 bases; unmatched bases: 0. The CDR3 loop spans 13 amino acids. CDR1 is MNHEY and CDR2 is SMNVEV in the germline V gene (reference sequence).

The chain uses TRBV19 and TRBJ2-3; D might be TRBD1 (5 bases). Germline V gene lookup returns CDR1 LNHDA and CDR2 SQIVND (reference sequence). V shed 6 bases and J shed 11 bases, with 27 bases lying between them. The CDR3 has 16 amino acids. Written as DNA, the CDR3 is TGTGCCAGTAGGAACACCCAGGGCGGACCGTATATTGGGCAGTATTTT. Translating it yields CASRNTQGGPYIGQYF.

V and J are TRBV12-3 or TRBV12-4 and TRBJ2-7; D gene ambiguous. The CDR3 length is 13 residues. The V gene lost 6 bases and the J gene lost 2 bases, with 11 bases spanning the gap. The CDR3 is CASRNTATYEQYF. The CDR3, as DNA: TGTGCCAGCAGAAATACAGCCACCTACGAGCAGTACTTC.

The chain is built from TRBV6-2 or TRBV6-3 and TRBJ2-2; tentatively, D is TRBD1 (6 bases). V shed 5 bases and J shed 10 bases, with 17 bases lying between them. Germline assignment: CDR1 MNHEY and CDR2 SVGEGT. This CDR3 is built from 14 residues. Written as DNA, the CDR3 is TGTGCCAGCAGTACCATGACAGGCTACGCGGAGCTGTTTTTT. Protein: CASSTMTGYAELFF.

This CDR3 reads CASSIRQGYGYTF. The CDR3 bases are TGTGCCAGCAGTATAAGACAGGGCTATGGCTACACCTTC. V usage is TRBV27 and J usage is TRBJ1-2, with 7 bases matching TRBD1. Germline V gene lookup returns CDR1 MNHEY and CDR2 SMNVEV (reference sequence). The CDR3 is made up of 13 amino acids. V was pared by 5 bases and J by 4 bases, with 4 bases of the junction left unmatched.

This chain links TRBV11-3 with TRBJ1-1; TRBD1 is a possible D gene (5 bases). CDR1 and CDR2 from the germline V gene are SGHNT and YENEEA. The ends were cut back, 1 base at V and 3 bases at J, with 12 bases in the middle. This CDR3 contains 15 residues. CDR3 sequence reads: CASSLVLAGHTEAFF. CDR3 nucleotide sequence: TGTGCCAGCAGCTTAGTTCTGGCAGGGCACACTGAAGCTTTCTTT.

This clone was detected only once. CDR3 DNA sequence: TGTGCCATCAGTGGGGACAGGGCCTACGAGCAGTACTTC. Its protein product is CAISGDRAYEQYF. V and J are TRBV10-3 and TRBJ2-7; 9 nucleotides agree with TRBD1. The J segment lost 2 bases and the V segment lost 4 bases, leaving 0 bases of the junction unmatched. The CDR3 contains 13 residues. CDR1 is ENHRY and CDR2 is SYGVKD in the germline V gene.

This clone was observed a few times. The chain carries TRBV9 and TRBJ1-1; D may be TRBD1 (6 bases). Germline CDR1 is SGDLS and CDR2 is YYNGEE. V gave up 4 bases and J gave up 3 bases, with 22 bases separating them. This CDR3 contains 17 residues. CDR3 in amino acids: CASSPNRVVSFYTEAFF. CDR3 DNA sequence: TGTGCCAGCAGCCCCAACAGGGTTGTCTCCTTTTACACTGAAGCTTTCTTT. Complete variable domain (other parts from reference TRBV9 and TRBJ1-1): DSGVTQTPKHLITATGQRVTLRCSPRSGDLSVYWYQQSLDQGLQFLIQYYNGEERAKGNILERFSAQQFPDLHSELNLSSLELGDSALYFCASSPNRVVSFYTEAFFGQGTRLTVV.

In nucleotides, the CDR3 is TGTGCCAGCAGTTTTGGTACTACAGGGATGCACACTGAAGCTTTCTTT. It specifies CASSFGTTGMHTEAFF. The rearrangement uses TRBV27 and TRBJ1-1; a possible D gene is TRBD1 (6 bases). Trimming took 3 bases from V and 3 from J, leaving 17 bases between them. CDR3 length: 16 amino acids. The germline V gene has CDR1 MNHEY and CDR2 SMNVEV (reference sequence).

J is TRBJ1-5 and V is TRBV6-5; 7 bases fit TRBD1. This CDR3 contains 14 residues. Trimming took 0 bases from V and 12 from J; bases not matched to a gene: 8. CDR1 is MNHEY, CDR2 SVGAGI, per germline. DNA for the CDR3: TGTGCCAGCAGTTACTCGGCAGGGGGTGTGGGCCAGCATTTT. Translating gives CASSYSAGGVGQHF.

This rearrangement joins TRBV24-1 to TRBJ2-3; 10 bases are shared with TRBD2. CDR1 KGHDR and CDR2 SFDVKD come from the germline V gene. The V gene end was trimmed by 8 bases and the J gene end by 4 bases; junction bases not matched to a gene: 8. This CDR3 spans 15 amino acids. Here the CDR3 reads CATNPSGGGADTQYF. The CDR3 DNA follows: TGTGCCACCAACCCTAGCGGGGGCGGTGCAGATACGCAGTATTTT.

The chain links TRBV20-1 to TRBJ2-3; 13 nucleotides agree with TRBD2. Germline loops: CDR1 DFQATT, CDR2 SNEGSKA (reference sequence). Germline trimming cut 3 bases from V and 1 base from J; bases unmatched to any gene: 7. The CDR3 extends over 17 amino acids. As DNA, the CDR3 is TGCAGTGCTAGTGGTACTAGCGGGAGGGTAGGCACAGATACGCAGTATTTT. Its protein is CSASGTSGRVGTDTQYF.

V is TRBV3-1 (or the pseudogene TRBV3-2) and J is TRBJ1-6; D not certain. Germline CDR1 and CDR2: LGHDT and YNNKEL (reference sequence). The CDR3 runs to 12 residues. Trimming took off 6 bases at V and 6 bases at J, with 6 bases between the two ends. CDR3 sequence reads: CASSIGNSPLHF. As DNA, the CDR3 is TGTGCCAGCAGTATCGGTAATTCACCCCTCCACTTT.

A word on this clone: Other nucleotide sequences in the sample specify the same CDR3. The V call is TRBV24-1, the J call TRBJ2-5; the match to TRBD1 covers 8 bases. Germline assignment: CDR1 KGHDR and CDR2 SFDVKD. Trimming removed 4 bases from V and 5 bases from J; junction bases left unmatched: 8. This CDR3 contains 15 residues. The CDR3 region is CATSDAGTGGETQYF. The DNA for the CDR3 is TGTGCCACCAGTGACGCCGGGACAGGAGGGGAGACCCAGTACTTC.

This chain connects TRBV7-6 to TRBJ2-3; TRBD2 is a possible D gene (6 bases). The germline V gene has CDR1 SGHVS and CDR2 FNYEAQ. V shed 5 bases and J shed 2 bases, with 11 bases lying between them. This CDR3 spans 14 amino acids. The CDR3 DNA is TGTGCCAGCAGCCGATGGGGGGACACAGATACGCAGTATTTT. Protein: CASSRWGDTDTQYF.

V usage is TRBV24-1 and J usage is TRBJ2-1; D is perhaps TRBD2 (5 bases). Trimming pared 5 bases from V and 6 bases from J, leaving 10 bases between. Germline loops: CDR1 KGHDR, CDR2 SFDVKD. The CDR3 totals 13 residues. Here the CDR3 DNA reads TGTGCCACCAGTGTCAGTCGGGGCAATGAGCAGTTCTTC. Translation: CATSVSRGNEQFF.

A note on this clone: An end of the junction differs from the germline gene, which may be a read error. The genes are TRBV7-6 and TRBJ1-2, with D tentatively TRBD1 (5 bases). The germline gives CDR1 SGHVS, CDR2 FNYEAQ. The CDR3 sequence is 15 residues long. The chain's CDR3 is CASSLDIGLARTAYF. The CDR3 region has the DNA TGTGCCAGCAGCTTGGACATTGGTCTCGCTCGTACGGCATACTTC.

The chain carries TRBV3-1 (or the pseudogene TRBV3-2) and TRBJ1-2; 8 nucleotides align to TRBD1. This CDR3 comprises 16 residues. Losses at the gene ends were 0 bases for V and 7 bases for J; bases not matched to a gene: 10. Germline lookup yields CDR1 LGHDT and CDR2 YNNKEL (reference sequence). The CDR3 loop is CASSQDPRTGYGGYTF. The DNA for the CDR3 is TGTGCCAGCAGCCAAGACCCCAGGACAGGGTACGGTGGCTACACCTTC.